This T cell receptor beta chain is from a study of OX40 agonist ivuxolimab in advanced cancers. Study context: Partial responses were seen in three patients, one with hepatocellular carcinoma and two with cutaneous melanoma.

On this clone itself: Its specificity is unknown.

The protocol was immunoSEQ multiplex PCR, while the TCRdb copy is restricted to in-frame clones and leaves out a portion. The table shows about 64,000 clones, with roughly 80% occurring only once. Study-level results: CD8+ T cells averaged more expanded clones than CD4+. Nonresponders, in some cases, also had low normalized T-cell clonal expansion. Clonal expansion from baseline to week 6 occurred in both CD4+ and CD8+ T cells.

CDR1 is MNHEY, CDR2 SVGAGI, per germline. The CDR3 extends over 13 amino acids. Trimming removed 4 bases from V and 6 bases from J, with 12 bases in between. The clonotype originates from an adult with an advanced solid tumor such as melanoma, head and neck, liver or kidney cancer. Sample: CD4+ or CD8+ T cells sorted from blood, taken in a trial of the OX40 agonist ivuxolimab. This rearrangement joins TRBV6-5 to TRBJ1-2, with D unclear. CDR3: CASSLTKGNGYTF. The CDR3 nucleotides read TGTGCCAGCAGTTTAACCAAGGGAAATGGCTACACCTTC.